The 20 T cell receptor beta chains presented below share a single source sample, sequenced in a study of graft-versus-host responses after intestinal transplantation. These TCRs' antigens remain unknown. The protocol was immunoSEQ multiplex PCR, while the TCRdb copy is restricted to in-frame clones and leaves out a portion. The sample has 90,000 to 150,000 clones; roughly 95% are singletons. The source was unstimulated CD8+ T cells sorted from spleen or lymph node cells, collected before intestinal transplant. Receptors were obtained from a human donor who received an intestinal transplant.

The rearrangement links TRBV11-2 to TRBJ2-4; D remains unclear. CDR1 is SGHAT and CDR2 is FQNNGV in the germline V gene. The CDR3 sequence is 12 residues long. Trimming stripped 7 bases from V and 7 bases from J, with 11 bases between. In nucleotides, the CDR3 is TGTGCCAGCATGTCCTCCGGGAACATTCAGTACTTC. Its translation: CASMSSGNIQYF.

This clone occurred once. The CDR3 region is CASSQDSEGSQETQYF. DNA for the CDR3: TGTGCCAGCAGCCAAGACAGCGAGGGTAGCCAAGAGACCCAGTACTTC. The gene calls are TRBV7-3 and TRBJ2-5; the D call may be TRBD1 or TRBD2 (5 bases each). The V end lost 5 bases, the J end lost 1 base, and 17 bases lay between the germline ends. The CDR3 extends over 16 amino acids. Germline assignment: CDR1 SGHTA and CDR2 FQGTGA.

V and J are TRBV7-8 and TRBJ2-5; 7 bases are a match to TRBD2. The DNA end is a closer match to TRBJ2-7, so the J assignment may be wrong. Germline CDR1 reads SGHVS; CDR2 reads FQNEAQ. The CDR3 totals 14 residues. The CDR3 sequence is CASSYNGRGDEQYF. The DNA of the CDR3 is TGTGCCAGCAGCTACAATGGCCGGGGGGACGAGCAGTACTTC.

This chain links TRBV9 with TRBJ2-3; D may be TRBD2 (6 bases). Trimming pared 3 bases from V and 2 bases from J, leaving 13 bases between. This CDR3 contains 15 residues. The germline V gene encodes CDR1 SGDLS and CDR2 YYNGEE. CDR3 protein: CASSARDWSTDTQYF. In DNA, the CDR3 is TGTGCCAGCAGCGCCCGGGACTGGTCCACAGATACGCAGTATTTT.

DNA of the CDR3: TGTGCCAGTAGTATCGATCGGCGGGCATACAATGAGCAGTTCTTC. Its translation: CASSIDRRAYNEQFF. The chain combines TRBV19 with TRBJ2-1; D perhaps matches TRBD2 (5 bases). V lost 3 bases and J lost 4, with 13 bases in between. The CDR3 extends over 15 amino acids. The germline V gene encodes CDR1 LNHDA and CDR2 SQIVND (reference sequence).

This chain uses TRBV18 with TRBJ2-1; 7 nucleotides match TRBD2. V dropped 5 bases and J dropped 5; count of bases not matched to a gene: 9. The CDR3 spans 15 residues. Germline CDR1 is KGHSH and CDR2 is LQKENI. Here the CDR3 DNA reads TGTGCCAGCTCAGCAAGCGGGGAGGGAGACAATGAGCAGTTCTTC. Amino acids: CASSASGEGDNEQFF.

This chain connects TRBV18 to TRBJ2-5; 7 bases fit TRBD1. The DNA end lines up better with TRBJ2-7; the J call may be wrong. The CDR3 runs 15 residues. The germline gives CDR1 KGHSH, CDR2 LQKENI. CDR3 in DNA: TGTGCCAGCTCACCGAGGGGGCTGACTGCGGACGAGCAGTACTTC. Protein: CASSPRGLTADEQYF.

J is TRBJ2-1 and V is TRBV19, with a tentative D call TRBD2 (6 bases). The germline gives CDR1 LNHDA, CDR2 SQIVND (reference sequence). With 10 bases removed from V and 9 bases from J, the gap between germline ends came to 10 bases. The CDR3 is 10 residues long. The CDR3 loop reads CATQEGEQFF. The CDR3 DNA reads as TGTGCCACGCAGGAGGGTGAGCAGTTCTTC. Full variable domain (missing parts from reference TRBV19 and TRBJ2-1): DGGITQSPKYLFRKEGQNVTLSCEQNLNHDAMYWYRQDPGQGLRLIYYSQIVNDFQKGDIAEGYSVSREKKESFPLTVTSAQKNPTAFYLCATQEGEQFFGPGTRLTVL.

The V gene is TRBV9, the J gene TRBJ1-1; 7 nucleotides align to TRBD1. There are 14 residues in the CDR3. CDR1 is SGDLS, CDR2 YYNGEE, per germline. V shed 0 bases and J 2 bases; nucleotides not matched to a gene: 1. CDR3 sequence (DNA): TGTGCCAGCAGCGTAGGGGACAGAAACACTGAAGCTTTCTTT. Protein product: CASSVGDRNTEAFF.

V gene TRBV7-3 combines with J gene TRBJ1-1; TRBD1 matches at 9 bases. Germline CDR1 SGHTA, CDR2 FQGTGA. J was trimmed by 5 bases and V by 4 bases; bases with no gene match: 17. The CDR3 consists of 18 residues. CDR3 sequence reads: CASSSHKPGTGRETEAFF. The CDR3 region has the DNA TGTGCCAGCAGCTCTCATAAACCCGGGACAGGGAGAGAGACTGAAGCTTTCTTT. Supplemented by reference TRBV7-3 and TRBJ1-1, the full variable domain reads GAGVSQTPSNKVTEKGKYVELRCDPISGHTALYWYRQSLGQGPEFLIYFQGTGAADDSGLPNDRFFAVRPEGSVSTLKIQRTERGDSAVYLCASSSHKPGTGRETEAFFGQGTRLTVV.

CDR3 protein: CASTSDLSLYYGYTF. DNA of the CDR3: TGTGCCAGCACCTCGGACCTTTCCCTTTATTATGGCTACACCTTC. The chain links TRBV28 to TRBJ1-2; D ambiguous. Germline V gene data show CDR1 as MDHEN and CDR2 as SYDVKM. The CDR3 covers 15 residues. V lost 7 bases and J lost 5, with 20 bases in between.

J is TRBJ2-1 and V is TRBV5-1; 7 bases line up with TRBD2. From germline, CDR1 is SGHRS and CDR2 YFSETQ. The CDR3 has 13 residues. The V and J ends lost 1 base and 14 bases, in that order; junction bases with no gene match: 9. The DNA of the CDR3 is TGCGCCAGCAGCTTGAGCGGGCCAGGGAGGGAGTTCTTC. Protein sequence: CASSLSGPGREFF.

The rearrangement uses TRBV10-3 and TRBJ2-1, with 8 bases fitting TRBD2. Germline-derived CDR1 and CDR2 are ENHRY and SYGVKD. J lost 0 bases, V lost 3 bases, and 4 bases had no gene match. The CDR3 is 16 amino acids. CDR3 sequence reads: CAISEISGSSYNEQFF. The CDR3 bases are TGTGCCATCAGTGAAATAAGCGGGAGCTCCTACAATGAGCAGTTCTTC.

This chain uses TRBV9 with TRBJ1-5, with D uncertain. The CDR3 is 14 residues long. Germline lookup yields CDR1 SGDLS and CDR2 YYNGEE. Between the trimmed V and J ends, which lost 0 bases and 4 bases, there was a span of 8 bases. The chain's CDR3 is CASSVGGANQPQHF. DNA for the CDR3: TGTGCCAGCAGCGTAGGGGGAGCTAATCAGCCCCAGCATTTT.

V gene TRBV27 combines with J gene TRBJ2-7; D unclear. Trimming took off 2 bases at V and 1 base at J, with 6 bases between the two ends. In germline, CDR1 is MNHEY, CDR2 SMNVEV (reference sequence). This CDR3 has 13 residues. Here the CDR3 reads CASSLVGSYEQYF. The CDR3 DNA reads as TGTGCCAGCAGTTTAGTGGGGTCCTACGAGCAGTACTTC.

This chain joins TRBV9 and TRBJ2-2, with D uncertain. The germline V gene has CDR1 SGDLS and CDR2 YYNGEE. With 3 bases removed from V and 5 bases from J, the gap between germline ends came to 20 bases. This CDR3 region has 17 residues. The CDR3 DNA follows: TGTGCCAGCAGCGCCGCGCTATTGGGGATACGAACCGGGGAGCTGTTTTTT. This encodes CASSAALLGIRTGELFF.

The chain uses TRBV28 and TRBJ2-1; D is uncertain. The V gene lost 1 base and the J gene lost 9 bases, with 7 bases spanning the gap. Germline CDR1 is MDHEN and CDR2 is SYDVKM. The CDR3 contains 12 residues. Here the CDR3 reads CASSLSLVEQFF. The CDR3, as DNA: TGTGCCAGCAGTTTATCCCTGGTTGAGCAGTTCTTC.

This chain connects TRBV7-2 to TRBJ2-3, with TRBD2 matching over 7 bases. V dropped 6 bases and J dropped 4; count of bases not matched to a gene: 22. This CDR3 has 19 residues. CDR1 SGHTA and CDR2 FQGNSA come from the germline V gene. CDR3 sequence reads: CASSCTSDLIFISPDTQYF. CDR3 DNA sequence: TGTGCCAGCAGTTGCACTAGCGATTTAATTTTCATCTCGCCAGATACGCAGTATTTT.

J is TRBJ2-1 and V is TRBV6-5; weak D call: TRBD2 (6 bases). V lost 0 bases and J lost 4, with 13 bases in between. This CDR3 contains 16 residues. Looked up from germline, CDR1 is MNHEY and CDR2 is SVGAGI. In DNA, the CDR3 is TGTGCCAGCAGTTACTCGATTAGCGGAGCTTACAATGAGCAGTTCTTC. Residues: CASSYSISGAYNEQFF.

This chain joins TRBV7-8 and TRBJ2-1; TRBD2 matches at 8 bases. The CDR3 totals 15 residues. V shed 3 bases, J shed 4 bases, and the junction held 5 bases outside the gene matches. The germline gives CDR1 SGHVS, CDR2 FQNEAQ. Here the CDR3 DNA reads TGTGCCAGCAGCTTCCAGCGGGAGTCTTACAATGAGCAGTTCTTC. Its translation: CASSFQRESYNEQFF.